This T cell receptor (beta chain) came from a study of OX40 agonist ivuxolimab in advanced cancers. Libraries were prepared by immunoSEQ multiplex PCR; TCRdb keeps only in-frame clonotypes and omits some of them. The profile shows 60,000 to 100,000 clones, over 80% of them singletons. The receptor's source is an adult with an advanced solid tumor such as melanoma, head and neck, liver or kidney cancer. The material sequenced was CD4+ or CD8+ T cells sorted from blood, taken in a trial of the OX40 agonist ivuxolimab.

CDR3 sequence (DNA): TGTGCCAGCAGCGTTCGGCTCACGGGCACTGAAGCTTTCTTT. Its translation is CASSVRLTGTEAFF. The gene calls are TRBV5-6 and TRBJ1-1; D call uncertain. V was pared by 4 bases and J by 4 bases, with 14 bases between. Germline assignment: CDR1 SGHDT and CDR2 YYEEEE. This CDR3 contains 14 residues.